Sequencing of this T cell receptor beta chain was carried out in a study of control samples from healthy donors and cancer patients. Assay: immunoSEQ multiplex PCR; the TCRdb copy retains only in-frame clones and omits some. Of tens of thousands of clones listed, around nine tenths were seen once; the top ten hold approximately 0.8%. The CDR3 has 15 amino acids. With 1 base removed from V and 2 bases from J, the gap between germline ends came to 9 bases. Germline values: CDR1 GTSNPN, CDR2 SVGIG (reference sequence). The receptor's source is a man aged 30-40 years with colorectal cancer. Source material: PBMCs. This sequence joins TRBV30 and TRBJ2-6; the D gene is possibly TRBD1 (5 bases). CDR3 in amino acids: CAWSEQVTGANVLTF. The CDR3 DNA is TGTGCCTGGAGTGAACAGGTAACTGGGGCCAACGTCCTGACTTTC.